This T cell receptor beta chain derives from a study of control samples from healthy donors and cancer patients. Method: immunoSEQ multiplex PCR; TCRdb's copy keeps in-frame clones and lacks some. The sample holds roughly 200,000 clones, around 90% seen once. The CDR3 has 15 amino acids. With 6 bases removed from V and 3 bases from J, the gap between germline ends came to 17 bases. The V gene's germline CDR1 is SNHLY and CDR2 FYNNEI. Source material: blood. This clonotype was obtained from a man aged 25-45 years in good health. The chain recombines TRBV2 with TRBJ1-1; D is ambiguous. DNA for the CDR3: TGTGCCAGCAGGGGGTTGAAGGGTCGGTACACTGAAGCTTTCTTT. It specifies CASRGLKGRYTEAFF.